This T cell receptor beta chain was found in a study of radiotherapy plus CTLA-4 blockade in lung cancer. Sequencing was performed with immunoSEQ multiplex PCR; in TCRdb, only in-frame clones are kept and a portion is missing. The sample gives roughly 76,000 clones, over 65% of which show up once; 9.5% to 10% is in the top ten. Ipilimumab CTLA-4 blockade and focal radiation were given to patients with chemo-refractory metastatic non-small-cell lung cancer. V was cut by 2 bases and J by 3 bases, with 8 bases left in between. CDR3 length equals 13 residues. CDR1 is MNHEY and CDR2 is SMNVEV in the germline V gene (reference sequence).

The V gene is TRBV27, the J gene TRBJ2-7; D may be TRBD1 (5 bases). The receptor was derived from a human donor with non-small cell lung cancer whose response to radiotherapy plus ipilimumab could not be evaluated. Here the sequenced sample was peripheral blood, taken from a patient treated with radiotherapy plus ipilimumab. The CDR3 loop is CASSLDRFYEQYF. CDR3 coding DNA: TGTGCCAGCAGTTTAGACAGATTCTACGAGCAGTACTTC.